The 12 T cell receptor beta chains in this list originate from one sample, sequenced in a study of cytomegalovirus exposure and HLA in healthy donors. The PCR was carried out with 60 Vbeta primers and 13 Jbeta primers. The repertoire was sequenced with immunoSEQ multiplex PCR; TCRdb's copy has only in-frame clones and lacks some. The data show about 160,000 clones, around 80% seen once. Sequenced: PBMCs. These receptors were obtained from a man aged 30 to 39 in good health and CMV-seronegative.

This rearrangement joins TRBV6-5 to TRBJ1-2; 9 bases match TRBD1. The CDR3 has 15 residues. Germline V CDR1 and CDR2: MNHEY, SVGAGI. V dropped 2 bases and J dropped 6; count of bases not matched to a gene: 7. CDR3 in amino acids: CASSYRDRVPDGYTF. The CDR3, as DNA: TGTGCCAGCAGTTACCGGGACAGGGTCCCCGATGGCTACACCTTC.

The DNA of the CDR3 is TGTGCCAGCAGTTTTGTCGCAGGGGCAAGGACCCTCCACTTT. Translating gives CASSFVAGARTLHF. The gene calls are TRBV28 and TRBJ1-6; perhaps TRBD1 as D (6 bases). The CDR3 spans 14 residues. Trimming took 3 bases from V and 14 from J, leaving 17 bases between them. Germline CDR1 is MDHEN and CDR2 is SYDVKM. The full variable domain, with the rest looked up from reference TRBV28 and TRBJ1-6, is DVKVTQSSRYLVKRTGEKVFLECVQDMDHENMFWYRQDPGLGLRLIYFSYDVKMKEKGDIPEGYSVSREKKERFSLILESASTNQTSMYLCASSFVAGARTLHFGNGTRLTVT.

This rearrangement joins TRBV11-3 to TRBJ1-1; no reliable D call. CDR3 length: 13 amino acids. V was pared by 0 bases and J by 1 base, with 3 bases between. From germline, CDR1 is SGHNT and CDR2 YENEEA. Here the CDR3 DNA reads TGTGCCAGCAGCTTAGAGCGGAACACTGAAGCTTTCTTT. The encoded protein is CASSLERNTEAFF.

Only a few counts were recorded for this clone. This chain uses TRBV11-1 with TRBJ2-1; tentatively, D is TRBD2 (6 bases). Germline CDR1 is SGHAT and CDR2 is FQDESV (reference sequence). This CDR3 region has 16 residues. V was clipped by 5 bases and J by 3 bases, with 17 bases between them. CDR3 region: CASSRKEGTVYNEQFF. The CDR3 bases are TGTGCCAGCAGCCGGAAGGAGGGAACCGTCTACAATGAGCAGTTCTTC.

The chain carries TRBV10-3 and TRBJ2-7; 13 bases match TRBD2. Germline lookup yields CDR1 ENHRY and CDR2 SYGVKD. V gave up 4 bases and J gave up 6 bases; unmatched junction bases: 18. This CDR3 contains 19 residues. CDR3 coding DNA: TGTGCCATCAGTGGGGTGAAGACTAGCGGGGGGACCCCTCCCCGCGAGCAGTACTTC. The encoded protein is CAISGVKTSGGTPPREQYF.

CDR3 in amino acids: CASYRDRGNTIYF. In nucleotides, the CDR3 is TGTGCCAGCTACCGGGACAGGGGAAACACCATATATTTT. V and J are TRBV2 and TRBJ1-3, with 8 bases identical to TRBD1. This CDR3 region has 13 residues. V shed 8 bases and J 4 bases; nucleotides not matched to a gene: 4. Germline CDR1 SNHLY, CDR2 FYNNEI.

The V call is TRBV29-1, the J call TRBJ2-3, with TRBD1 matching 10 bases. Germline V gene sequence: CDR1 SQVTM, CDR2 ANQGSEA. The V gene end was trimmed by 6 bases and the J gene end by 4 bases; junction bases not matched to a gene: 4. This CDR3 has 13 residues. The CDR3 sequence is CSVGDRGSDTQYF. Here the CDR3 DNA reads TGCAGCGTAGGGGACAGGGGATCAGATACGCAGTATTTT.

J is TRBJ2-3 and V is TRBV6-5; 8 nucleotides match TRBD2. This CDR3 has 15 amino acids. V was clipped by 4 bases and J by 5 bases; unmatched bases: 8. CDR1 is MNHEY and CDR2 is SVGAGI in the germline V gene. CDR3 sequence (DNA): TGTGCCAGCAGTTTAGCGGGACCGAGTAGAGATACGCAGTATTTT. It codes for CASSLAGPSRDTQYF.

The chain has TRBV7-9 and TRBJ2-1, with a possible D match to TRBD2 (5 bases). The CDR3 has 15 amino acids. Germline V CDR1 and CDR2: SEHNR, FQNEAQ (reference sequence). The ends were cut back, 5 bases at V and 1 base at J, with 12 bases in the middle. The CDR3 protein is CASSPGIGSYNEQFF. In DNA, the CDR3 is TGTGCCAGCAGCCCGGGGATCGGGTCCTACAATGAGCAGTTCTTC. The full variable domain, in which reference TRBV7-9 and TRBJ2-1 provide the parts outside the CDR3, is DTGVSQNPRHKITKRGQNVTFRCDPISEHNRLYWYRQTLGQGPEFLTYFQNEAQLEKSRLLSDRFSAERPKGSFSTLEIQRTEQGDSAMYLCASSPGIGSYNEQFFGPGTRLTVL.

The chain couples TRBV21-1 to TRBJ2-7; the table gives TRBD2 as D, unverified against the DNA. TRBV21-1 is a pseudogene locus. There are 14 residues in the CDR3. For the CDR3, the DNA is TGTGCCAGCAGCAAAGATAGCGTCTCCTACGAGCAGTACTTC. Protein: CASSKDSVSYEQYF.

The gene calls are TRBV11-2 and TRBJ2-5, with D uncertain. CDR1 and CDR2 from the germline V gene are SGHAT and FQNNGV. The CDR3 runs 14 residues. Trimming removed 4 bases at V and 5 bases at J, with 14 bases between. The DNA of the CDR3 is TGTGCCAGCAGCTCATCTAGGTTTCGGGAGACCCAGTACTTC. It specifies CASSSSRFRETQYF.

CDR3 nucleotide sequence: TGTGCCAGCAGCGGGGCGGGGCTATTCTACGAGCAGTACTTC. Translated: CASSGAGLFYEQYF. V is TRBV5-4 and J is TRBJ2-7, with D maybe TRBD2 (6 bases). This CDR3 spans 14 amino acids. The ends were cut back, 4 bases at V and 3 bases at J, with 14 bases in the middle. Germline lookup yields CDR1 SGHNT and CDR2 YYREEE (reference sequence). Using reference TRBV5-4 and TRBJ2-7 for the parts outside the CDR3, the full variable domain is ETGVTQSPTHLIKTRGQQVTLRCSSQSGHNTVSWYQQALGQGPQFIFQYYREEENGRGNFPPRFSGLQFPNYSSELNVNALELDDSALYLCASSGAGLFYEQYFGPGTRLTVT.